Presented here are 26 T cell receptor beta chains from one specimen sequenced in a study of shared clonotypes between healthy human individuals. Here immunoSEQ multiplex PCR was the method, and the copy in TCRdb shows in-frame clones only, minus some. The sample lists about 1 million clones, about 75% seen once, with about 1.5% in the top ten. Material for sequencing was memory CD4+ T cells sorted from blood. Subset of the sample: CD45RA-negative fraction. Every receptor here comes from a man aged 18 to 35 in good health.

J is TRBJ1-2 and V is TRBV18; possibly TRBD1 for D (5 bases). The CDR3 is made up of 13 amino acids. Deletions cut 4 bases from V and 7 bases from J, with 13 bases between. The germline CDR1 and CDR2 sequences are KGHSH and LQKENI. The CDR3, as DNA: TGTGCCAGCTCACAACTCCGGGGGGTTGGCTACACCTTC. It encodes CASSQLRGVGYTF.

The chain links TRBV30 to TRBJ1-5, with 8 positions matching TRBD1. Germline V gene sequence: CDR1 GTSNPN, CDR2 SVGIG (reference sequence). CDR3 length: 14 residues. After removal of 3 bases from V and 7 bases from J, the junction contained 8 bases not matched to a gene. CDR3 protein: CAWRDTGGLQPQHF. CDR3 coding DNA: TGTGCCTGGAGAGACACAGGGGGTTTGCAGCCCCAGCATTTT. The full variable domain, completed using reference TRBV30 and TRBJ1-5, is SQTIHQWPATLVQPVGSPLSLECTVEGTSNPNLYWYRQAAGRGLQLLFYSVGIGQISSEVPQNLSASRPQDRQFILSSKKLLLSDSGFYLCAWRDTGGLQPQHFGDGTRLSIL.

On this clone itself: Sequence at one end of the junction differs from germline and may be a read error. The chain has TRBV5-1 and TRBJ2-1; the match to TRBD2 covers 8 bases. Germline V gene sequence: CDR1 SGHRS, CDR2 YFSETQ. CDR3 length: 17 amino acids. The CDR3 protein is CATSPVAGPSSYNEQFF. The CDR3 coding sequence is TGCGCCACCAGCCCCGTAGCGGGGCCAAGCTCCTACAATGAGCAGTTCTTC.

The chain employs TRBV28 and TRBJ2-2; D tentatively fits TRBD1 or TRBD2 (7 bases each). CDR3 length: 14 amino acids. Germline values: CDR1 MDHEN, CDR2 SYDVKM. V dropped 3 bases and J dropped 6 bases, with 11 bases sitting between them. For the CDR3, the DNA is TGTGCCAGCAGTTTCAGGGGGAGGGCCGGGGAGCTGTTTTTT. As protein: CASSFRGRAGELFF.

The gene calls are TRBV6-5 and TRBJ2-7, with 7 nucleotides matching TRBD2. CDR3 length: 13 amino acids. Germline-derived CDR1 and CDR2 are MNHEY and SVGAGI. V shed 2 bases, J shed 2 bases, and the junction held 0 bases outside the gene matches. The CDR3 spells CASSYSGTYEQYF. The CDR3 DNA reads TGTGCCAGCAGTTACAGCGGGACCTACGAGCAGTACTTC.

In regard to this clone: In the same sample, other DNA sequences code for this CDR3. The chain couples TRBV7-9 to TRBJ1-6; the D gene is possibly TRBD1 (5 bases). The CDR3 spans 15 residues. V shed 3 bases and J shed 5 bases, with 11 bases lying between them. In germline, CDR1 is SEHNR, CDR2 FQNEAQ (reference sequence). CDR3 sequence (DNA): TGTGCCAGCAGCTTGGCGGGGGTAGATAATTCACCCCTCCACTTT. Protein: CASSLAGVDNSPLHF.

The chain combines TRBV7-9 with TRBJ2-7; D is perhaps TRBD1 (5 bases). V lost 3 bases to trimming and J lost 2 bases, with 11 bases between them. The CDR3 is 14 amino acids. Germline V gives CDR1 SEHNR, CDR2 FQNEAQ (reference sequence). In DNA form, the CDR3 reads TGTGCCAGCAGCTTCCCGACAGCGCCCTACGAGCAGTACTTC. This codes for CASSFPTAPYEQYF. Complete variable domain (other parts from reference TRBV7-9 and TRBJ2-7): DTGVSQNPRHKITKRGQNVTFRCDPISEHNRLYWYRQTLGQGPEFLTYFQNEAQLEKSRLLSDRFSAERPKGSFSTLEIQRTEQGDSAMYLCASSFPTAPYEQYFGPGTRLTVT.

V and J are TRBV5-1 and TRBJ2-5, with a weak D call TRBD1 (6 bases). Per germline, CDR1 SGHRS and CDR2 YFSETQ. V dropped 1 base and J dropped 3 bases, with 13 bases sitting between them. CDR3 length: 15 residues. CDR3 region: CASSLQRQEKETQYF. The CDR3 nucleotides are TGCGCCAGCAGCTTGCAGCGACAGGAGAAAGAGACCCAGTACTTC.

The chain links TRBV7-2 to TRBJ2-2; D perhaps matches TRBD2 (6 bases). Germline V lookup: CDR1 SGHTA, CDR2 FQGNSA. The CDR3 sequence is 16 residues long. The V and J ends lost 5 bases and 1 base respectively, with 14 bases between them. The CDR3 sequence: CASSPPRGRNTGELFF. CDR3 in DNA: TGTGCCAGCAGCCCCCCGCGGGGAAGGAACACCGGGGAGCTGTTTTTT.

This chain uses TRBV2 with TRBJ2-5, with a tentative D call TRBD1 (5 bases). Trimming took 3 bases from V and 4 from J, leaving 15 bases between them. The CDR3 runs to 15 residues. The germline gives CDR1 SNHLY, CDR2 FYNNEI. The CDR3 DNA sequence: TGTGCCAGCAGTGATCCCGCAGGGATTGGAGAGACCCAGTACTTC. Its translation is CASSDPAGIGETQYF.

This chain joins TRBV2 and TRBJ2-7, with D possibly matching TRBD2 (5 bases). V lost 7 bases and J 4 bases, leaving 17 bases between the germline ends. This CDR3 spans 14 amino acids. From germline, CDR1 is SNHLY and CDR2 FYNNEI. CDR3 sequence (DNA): TGTGCCAGCACGGAGACTACTTCTTCTTACGAGCAGTACTTC. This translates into CASTETTSSYEQYF.

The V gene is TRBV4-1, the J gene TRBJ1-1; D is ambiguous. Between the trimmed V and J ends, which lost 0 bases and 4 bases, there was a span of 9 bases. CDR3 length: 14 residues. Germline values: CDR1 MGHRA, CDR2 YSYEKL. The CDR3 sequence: CASSQELGPTEAFF. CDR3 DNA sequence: TGCGCCAGCAGCCAAGAATTAGGCCCCACTGAAGCTTTCTTT.

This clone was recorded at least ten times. CDR3 nucleotide sequence: TGTGCCAGCTCACCACCGGGACTCGGGAACTACGAGCAGTACTTC. Translation gives CASSPPGLGNYEQYF. The rearrangement joins TRBV18 to TRBJ2-7; a possible D gene is TRBD2 (6 bases). Trimming cost V 0 bases and J 3 bases, with 12 bases left between them. The germline CDR1 and CDR2 sequences are KGHSH and LQKENI. The CDR3 extends over 15 amino acids. The variable domain in full, completed from reference TRBV18 and TRBJ2-7, reads NAGVMQNPRHLVRRRGQEARLRCSPMKGHSHVYWYRQLPEEGLKFMVYLQKENIIDESGMPKERFSAEFPKEGPSILRIQQVVRGDSAAYFCASSPPGLGNYEQYFGPGTRLTVT.

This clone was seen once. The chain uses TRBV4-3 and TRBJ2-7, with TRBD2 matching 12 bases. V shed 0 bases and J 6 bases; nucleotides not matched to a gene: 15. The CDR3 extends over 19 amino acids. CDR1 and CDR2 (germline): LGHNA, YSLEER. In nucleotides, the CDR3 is TGCGCCAGCAGCCAAGAAGGATCCCCTTGGACTAGCGGGAAATGCGAGCAGTACTTC. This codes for CASSQEGSPWTSGKCEQYF.

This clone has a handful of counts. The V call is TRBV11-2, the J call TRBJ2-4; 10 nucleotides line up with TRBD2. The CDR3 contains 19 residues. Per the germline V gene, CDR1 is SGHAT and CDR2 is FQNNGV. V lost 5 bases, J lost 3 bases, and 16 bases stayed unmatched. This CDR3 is CASSVGGVASGRVKNIQYF. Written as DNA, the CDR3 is TGTGCCAGCAGCGTCGGGGGTGTGGCTAGCGGGAGAGTCAAAAACATTCAGTACTTC.

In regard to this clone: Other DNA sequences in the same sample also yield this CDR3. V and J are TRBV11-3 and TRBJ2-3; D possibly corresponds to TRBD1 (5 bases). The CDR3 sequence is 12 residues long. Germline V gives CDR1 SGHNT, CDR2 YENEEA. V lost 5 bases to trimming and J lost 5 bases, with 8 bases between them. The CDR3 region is CASSPTGDTQYF. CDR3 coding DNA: TGTGCCAGCAGCCCTACAGGAGATACGCAGTATTTT. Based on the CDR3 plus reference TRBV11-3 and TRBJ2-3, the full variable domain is EAGVVQSPRYKIIEKKQPVAFWCNPISGHNTLYWYLQNLGQGPELLIRYENEEAVDDSQLPKDRFSAERLKGVDSTLKIQPAELGDSAVYLCASSPTGDTQYFGPGTRLTVL.

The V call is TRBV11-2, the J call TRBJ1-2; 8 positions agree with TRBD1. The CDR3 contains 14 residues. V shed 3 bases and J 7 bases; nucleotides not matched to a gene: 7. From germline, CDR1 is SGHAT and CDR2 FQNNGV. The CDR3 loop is CASSFNTGTGGYTF. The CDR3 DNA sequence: TGTGCCAGCAGCTTCAATACCGGGACAGGTGGCTACACCTTC.

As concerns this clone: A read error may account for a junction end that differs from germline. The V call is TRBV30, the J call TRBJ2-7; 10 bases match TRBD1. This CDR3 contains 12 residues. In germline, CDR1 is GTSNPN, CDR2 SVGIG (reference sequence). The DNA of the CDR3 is TGTGCCTGGAGTATCTCCGGGACAGGGGCCAACTTC. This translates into CAWSISGTGANF.

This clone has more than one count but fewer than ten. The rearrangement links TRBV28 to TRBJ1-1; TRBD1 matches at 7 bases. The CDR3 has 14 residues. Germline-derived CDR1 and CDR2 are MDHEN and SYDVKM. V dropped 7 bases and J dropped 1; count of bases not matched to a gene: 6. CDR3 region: CASTSGGENTEAFF. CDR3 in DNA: TGTGCCAGCACCTCAGGGGGGGAGAACACTGAAGCTTTCTTT.

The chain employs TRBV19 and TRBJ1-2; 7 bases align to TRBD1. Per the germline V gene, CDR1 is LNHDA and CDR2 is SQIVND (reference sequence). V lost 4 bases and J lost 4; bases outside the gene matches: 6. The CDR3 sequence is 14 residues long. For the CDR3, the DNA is TGTGCCAGTAGTACAGGACAGGACCTCTATGGCTACACCTTC. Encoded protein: CASSTGQDLYGYTF.

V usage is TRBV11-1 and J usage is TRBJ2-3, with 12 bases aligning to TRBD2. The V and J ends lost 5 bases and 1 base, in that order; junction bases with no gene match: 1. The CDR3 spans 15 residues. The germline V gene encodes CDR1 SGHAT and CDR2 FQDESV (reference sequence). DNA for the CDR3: TGTGCCAGCAGCAGACTAGCGGGGGGCACAGATACGCAGTATTTT. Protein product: CASSRLAGGTDTQYF.

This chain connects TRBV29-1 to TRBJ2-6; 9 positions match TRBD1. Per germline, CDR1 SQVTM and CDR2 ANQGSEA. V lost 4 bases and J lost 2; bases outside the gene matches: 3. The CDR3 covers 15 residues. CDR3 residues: CSVVGQGTGANVLTF. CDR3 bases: TGCAGCGTTGTAGGACAGGGGACTGGGGCCAACGTCCTGACTTTC.

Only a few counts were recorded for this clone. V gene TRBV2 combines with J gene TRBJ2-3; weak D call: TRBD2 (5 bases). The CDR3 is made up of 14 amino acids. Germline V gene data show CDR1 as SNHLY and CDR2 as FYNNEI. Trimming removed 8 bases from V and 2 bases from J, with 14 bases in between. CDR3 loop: CASVGRRNTDTQYF. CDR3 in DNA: TGTGCCAGCGTAGGTCGGAGGAACACAGATACGCAGTATTTT.

The CDR3 region is CASSGALGASTDTQYF. As DNA, the CDR3 is TGCGCCAGCTCTGGGGCCTTGGGGGCCTCCACAGATACGCAGTATTTT. The gene calls are TRBV10-2 and TRBJ2-3, with D tentatively TRBD1 (6 bases). V was clipped by 8 bases and J by 2 bases, with 20 bases between them. This CDR3 has 16 residues. The germline V gene has CDR1 WSHSY and CDR2 SAAADI.

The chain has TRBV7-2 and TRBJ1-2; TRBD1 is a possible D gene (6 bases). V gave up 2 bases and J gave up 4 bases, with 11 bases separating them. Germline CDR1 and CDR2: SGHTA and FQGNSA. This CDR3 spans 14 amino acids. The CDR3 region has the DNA TGTGCCAGCAGCTTAAGGGGGGCTGGCTATGGCTACACCTTC. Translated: CASSLRGAGYGYTF.

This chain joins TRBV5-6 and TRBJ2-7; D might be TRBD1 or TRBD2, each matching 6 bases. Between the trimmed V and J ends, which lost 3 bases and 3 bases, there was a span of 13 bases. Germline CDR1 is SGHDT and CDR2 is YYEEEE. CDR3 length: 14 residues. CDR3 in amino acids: CASSWWGADYEQYF. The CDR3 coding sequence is TGTGCCAGCAGCTGGTGGGGGGCGGACTACGAGCAGTACTTC.